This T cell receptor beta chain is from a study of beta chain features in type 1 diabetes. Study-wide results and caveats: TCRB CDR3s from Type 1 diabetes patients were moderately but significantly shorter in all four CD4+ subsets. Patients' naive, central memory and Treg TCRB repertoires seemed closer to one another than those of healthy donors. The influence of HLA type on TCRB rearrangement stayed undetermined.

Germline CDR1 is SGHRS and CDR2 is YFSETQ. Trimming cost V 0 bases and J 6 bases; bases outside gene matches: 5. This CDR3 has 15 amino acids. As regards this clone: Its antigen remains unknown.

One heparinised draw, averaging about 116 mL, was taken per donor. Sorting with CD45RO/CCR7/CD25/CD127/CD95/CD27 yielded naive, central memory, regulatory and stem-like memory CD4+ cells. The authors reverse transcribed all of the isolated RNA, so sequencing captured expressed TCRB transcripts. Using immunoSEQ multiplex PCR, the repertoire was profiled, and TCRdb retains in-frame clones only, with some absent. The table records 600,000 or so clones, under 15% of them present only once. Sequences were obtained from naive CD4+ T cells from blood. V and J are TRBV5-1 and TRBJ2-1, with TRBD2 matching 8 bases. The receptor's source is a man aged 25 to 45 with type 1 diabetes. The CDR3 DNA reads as TGCGCCAGCAGCTTGGCCCCTAGCGGGTCCAATGAGCAGTTCTTC. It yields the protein CASSLAPSGSNEQFF.